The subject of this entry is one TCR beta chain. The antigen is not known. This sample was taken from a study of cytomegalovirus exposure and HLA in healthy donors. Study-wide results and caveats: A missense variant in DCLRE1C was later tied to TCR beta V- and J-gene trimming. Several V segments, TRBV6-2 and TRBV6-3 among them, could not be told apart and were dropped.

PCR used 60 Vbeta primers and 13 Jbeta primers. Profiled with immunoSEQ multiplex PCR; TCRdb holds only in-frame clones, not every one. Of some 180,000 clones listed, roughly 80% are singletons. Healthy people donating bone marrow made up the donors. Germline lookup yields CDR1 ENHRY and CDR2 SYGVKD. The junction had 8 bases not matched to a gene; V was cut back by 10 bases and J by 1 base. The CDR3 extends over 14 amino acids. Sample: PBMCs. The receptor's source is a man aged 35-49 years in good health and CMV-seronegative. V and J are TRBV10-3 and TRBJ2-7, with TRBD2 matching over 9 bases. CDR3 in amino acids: CATGSAGGSYEQYF. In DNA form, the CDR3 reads TGTGCCACCGGGTCCGCGGGAGGGTCCTACGAGCAGTACTTC.